This T cell receptor beta chain appears in the sequencing data of a study of T cell changes during pregnancy in multiple sclerosis. V was shortened by 7 bases and J by 5 bases, with 11 bases between the two germline ends. The CDR3 has 12 amino acids. Germline V gene lookup returns CDR1 SEHNR and CDR2 FQNEAQ (reference sequence). TCRdb's copy holds only in-frame clones and misses some; the assay was immunoSEQ multiplex PCR. Of over 45,000 clones in the sample, 92% were seen once. The sequence derives from a female donor with multiple sclerosis, enrolled in a pregnancy study. The chain carries TRBV7-9 and TRBJ1-1, with unresolved D. Sequenced material: peripheral blood, taken in the third trimester of pregnancy. CDR3 DNA: TGTGCCAGCACCAACACCCCAACTGAAGCTTTCTTT. This gives the protein CASTNTPTEAFF.